The sequence of this TCR beta chain was determined in a study of T cell changes during pregnancy in multiple sclerosis (dated by TCRdb to between 2018 and 2020). Study-level background: In women with multiple sclerosis, the researchers looked at how the T cell repertoire shifted as pregnancy progressed.

Preparation of the library involved the immunoSEQ multiplex PCR assay. Held by TCRdb, this immuneACCESS table contains in-frame sequences only and omits some clones. Under half of the omission traces to an unresolved V gene where checked; the cause of the rest is unknown. This sample gives fewer than 90,000 clones in total; about 90% of them show up just once. The ten largest clones add up to approximately 0.84% of the sample. CDR1 and CDR2 (MNHEY, SMNVEV) derive from the germline V gene (reference sequence). Trimming at the junction amounts to 6 bases on V and 3 bases on J, and the germline ends lie 18 bases apart. The CDR3 contains 15 residues, cysteine and phenylalanine counted. Of all the DNA, just the CDR3 is kept, 45 bases in frame from base 1. As to this clone: This receptor's antigen is unknown. No base quality information exists; no much larger clone differs at one position.

This clonotype originated in a female donor with multiple sclerosis, enrolled in a pregnancy study. The source material was peripheral blood, sampled in the second trimester of pregnancy. In this chain, TRBV27 is recombined with TRBJ2-7; a weak D assignment points to TRBD1 (7 bases agree). The nucleotide sequence reads TGTGCCAGCAGCGTCGGAGGGACAGCGGTCTACGAGCAGTACTTC. Its coded protein is CASSVGGTAVYEQYF.